Detailed here is one TCR beta chain. Sequencing was performed with immunoSEQ multiplex PCR; in TCRdb, only in-frame clones are kept and a portion is missing. The table lists 70,000 to 75,000 clones, about 88% of them singletons. V gave up 0 bases and J gave up 3 bases, with 9 bases separating them. CDR3 length equals 15 residues. From germline, CDR1 is LGHNA and CDR2 YSLEER. These data belong to a study of T cell changes during pregnancy in multiple sclerosis. The sequence was obtained from a female donor with multiple sclerosis, enrolled in a pregnancy study. Sequencing used peripheral blood, obtained before pregnancy. This rearrangement joins TRBV4-3 to TRBJ2-1; no definite D call. The CDR3 DNA sequence: TGCGCCAGCAGCCAAGATACGAACAGCTACAATGAGCAGTTCTTC. Its protein is CASSQDTNSYNEQFF.